This TCR beta chain was documented in a study of blood T cell repertoires in COVID-19. Produced via immunoSEQ multiplex PCR; TCRdb's table is partial and in-frame only. The sample holds approximately 180,000 clones, around 80% seen once. Source material: PBMCs or T cells enriched from blood (not recorded which). This receptor was obtained from a woman between 50 and 59 years old who had recovered from COVID-19.

CDR3 DNA: TGTGCCAGCAGCAGTACAGGGGTCCCTGAAGCTTTCTTT. It specifies CASSSTGVPEAFF. This rearrangement joins TRBV12-3 or TRBV12-4 to TRBJ1-1; 7 nucleotides match TRBD1. The CDR3 covers 13 residues. V shed 6 bases, J shed 6 bases, and the junction held 7 bases outside the gene matches.